The 27 T cell receptor beta chains given below trace back to one sample, sequenced in a study of blood T cell repertoires in COVID-19. The table came from immunoSEQ multiplex PCR; TCRdb's copy has only in-frame clones and leaves some out. Among approximately 240,000 clones listed, roughly nine tenths were seen once. The sequenced sample consisted of PBMCs or T cells enriched from blood (not recorded which). The receptors were sampled from a woman in her forties or fifties in a cohort exposed to, infected with or recovered from COVID-19 (not recorded which).

The V gene is TRBV5-6, the J gene TRBJ1-2; 8 bases agree with TRBD1. Germline-derived CDR1 and CDR2 are SGHDT and YYEEEE. Trimming removed 0 bases from V and 2 bases from J; junction bases left unmatched: 6. CDR3 length: 16 amino acids. CDR3 in DNA: TGTGCCAGCAGCTTGGGCCCGACAGGGGCCAACTATGGCTACACCTTC. Translation gives CASSLGPTGANYGYTF. Combining the CDR3 with reference TRBV5-6 and TRBJ1-2 gives the whole variable domain DAGVTQSPTHLIKTRGQQVTLRCSPKSGHDTVSWYQQALGQGPQFIFQYYEEEERQRGNFPDRFSGHQFPNYSSELNVNALLLGDSALYLCASSLGPTGANYGYTFGSGTRLTVV.

The V gene is TRBV3-1 (or the pseudogene TRBV3-2), the J gene TRBJ1-4; 7 nucleotides agree with TRBD1. The CDR3 spans 14 residues. V shed 5 bases, J shed 7 bases, and the junction held 7 bases outside the gene matches. The germline CDR1 and CDR2 sequences are LGHDT and YNNKEL (reference sequence). The CDR3 reads CASSSRDSAEKLFF. The DNA of the CDR3 is TGTGCCAGCAGCTCCCGGGACAGTGCTGAAAAACTGTTTTTT.

A word on this clone: Mismatch with germline at one junction end may stem from a read error. This chain joins TRBV7-7 and TRBJ2-1, with D possibly matching TRBD2 (7 bases). Germline V CDR1 and CDR2: SSHAT, FNYEAQ (reference sequence). There are 18 residues in the CDR3. DNA of the CDR3: TGTGCTAGCAGCCCACTAGGGGGGACTACCAATAGTGGCAATGAGCAGTTCTTC. Translated: CASSPLGGTTNSGNEQFF.

The chain combines TRBV4-1 with TRBJ1-2; 7 bases are a match to TRBD1. The CDR3 contains 14 residues. V was pared by 4 bases and J by 3 bases, with 5 bases of the junction left unmatched. The germline V gene encodes CDR1 MGHRA and CDR2 YSYEKL. CDR3 protein: CASSRTGKYYGYTF. CDR3 DNA: TGCGCCAGCAGCCGGACAGGCAAATACTATGGCTACACCTTC.

The chain links TRBV11-3 to TRBJ2-2, with TRBD1 matching over 9 bases. With 5 bases clipped from V and 6 bases from J, the junction kept 4 bases outside the gene matches. The germline V gene encodes CDR1 SGHNT and CDR2 YENEEA. This CDR3 has 14 residues. CDR3 sequence: CASSPGTGSGELFF. The DNA for the CDR3 is TGTGCCAGCAGCCCCGGGACAGGGTCCGGGGAGCTGTTTTTT.

V usage is TRBV4-1 and J usage is TRBJ2-7; 8 bases agree with TRBD1. Trimming took 1 base from V and 1 from J; bases not matched to a gene: 0. The CDR3 is 14 amino acids. From germline, CDR1 is MGHRA and CDR2 YSYEKL. The DNA for the CDR3 is TGCGCCAGCAGCCAAGGACAGGGGTCCTACGAGCAGTACTTC. Its translation is CASSQGQGSYEQYF.

This clone was detected once. The chain carries TRBV6-4 and TRBJ2-1; 7 nucleotides match TRBD2. V dropped 10 bases and J dropped 1; count of bases not matched to a gene: 13. Germline CDR1 reads MRHNA; CDR2 reads SNTAGT. This CDR3 has 16 amino acids. CDR3 nucleotides: TGTGCCAACCCAGGGAGGGGTGCATCTTCCTACAATGAGCAGTTCTTC. Protein product: CANPGRGASSYNEQFF.

DNA for the CDR3: TGTGCCAGCAGTTTCCAGGCCACCGGAAACACCATATATTTT. Its protein is CASSFQATGNTIYF. This sequence joins TRBV28 and TRBJ1-3; no clear D. V lost 3 bases and J 4 bases, leaving 10 bases between the germline ends. Germline V lookup: CDR1 MDHEN, CDR2 SYDVKM. The CDR3 extends over 14 amino acids.

The chain joins TRBV7-9 to TRBJ2-3; the match to TRBD2 covers 8 bases. The V gene end was trimmed by 6 bases and the J gene end by 4 bases; junction bases not matched to a gene: 9. The CDR3 length is 15 residues. CDR1 and CDR2 (germline): SEHNR, FQNEAQ (reference sequence). The CDR3 loop is CASSPTGGYADTQYF. CDR3 DNA sequence: TGTGCCAGCAGTCCCACGGGGGGGTACGCAGATACGCAGTATTTT.

This rearrangement joins TRBV21-1 to TRBJ2-7; the D call TRBD2 from the table was never checked on the DNA. TRBV21-1 is annotated as a pseudogene. The length of the CDR3 is 12 residues. CDR3 loop: CAPGPDCEEQYF. CDR3 bases: TGTGCCCCCGGCCCTGACTGCGAGGAGCAGTACTTC.

The chain is built from TRBV5-4 and TRBJ2-7; 7 nucleotides agree with TRBD1. The CDR3 length is 15 residues. Germline-derived CDR1 and CDR2 are SGHNT and YYREEE (reference sequence). J was trimmed by 2 bases and V by 4 bases; bases with no gene match: 9. The CDR3 DNA reads as TGTGCCAGCAGCCTCCGGAGTACAGGGGCCTACGAGCAGTACTTC. Its protein is CASSLRSTGAYEQYF.

The chain combines TRBV10-2 with TRBJ2-1; possibly TRBD2 for D (6 bases). Germline loops: CDR1 WSHSY, CDR2 SAAADI. This CDR3 has 15 amino acids. V was pared by 3 bases and J by 3 bases, with 12 bases between. This CDR3 reads CASSELGRGYNEQFF. DNA of the CDR3: TGCGCCAGCAGTGAATTAGGGCGGGGCTACAATGAGCAGTTCTTC.

CDR3 residues: CASSLSRTGSYSSGANVLTF. For the CDR3, the DNA is TGTGCCAGCAGCCTCTCAAGGACAGGGTCGTATTCCTCTGGGGCCAACGTCCTGACTTTC. The rearrangement uses TRBV2 and TRBJ2-6; 8 nucleotides align to TRBD1. This CDR3 contains 20 residues. Germline V gene lookup returns CDR1 SNHLY and CDR2 FYNNEI. After removal of 6 bases from V and 0 bases from J, the junction contained 16 bases not matched to a gene.

This clone was recorded once. CDR3 sequence (DNA): TGTGCCAGCAGCTTAGATTGGACAGGGGAGAGGAAGACCCAGTACTTC. Its translation: CASSLDWTGERKTQYF. The chain employs TRBV11-2 and TRBJ2-5, with 9 bases identical to TRBD1. Germline lookup yields CDR1 SGHAT and CDR2 FQNNGV. V lost 0 bases, J lost 6 bases, and 8 bases stayed unmatched. The CDR3 has 16 amino acids.

The genes are TRBV29-1 and TRBJ2-7; 9 nucleotides match TRBD1. The CDR3 consists of 12 residues. Trimming took 7 bases from V and 2 from J; bases not matched to a gene: 3. CDR1 and CDR2 from the germline V gene are SQVTM and ANQGSEA. The CDR3 reads CSAGQGAYEQYF. CDR3 nucleotides: TGCAGCGCGGGACAGGGTGCCTACGAGCAGTACTTC.

This clone was detected only a few times. This chain connects TRBV3-1 (or the pseudogene TRBV3-2) to TRBJ1-1; no reliable D call. Germline CDR1 LGHDT, CDR2 YNNKEL (reference sequence). V shed 2 bases and J shed 1 base, with 17 bases lying between them. The CDR3 runs to 17 residues. This CDR3 reads CASSQLSHLHTNTEAFF. The CDR3 DNA follows: TGTGCCAGCAGCCAACTCAGTCACCTTCATACGAACACTGAAGCTTTCTTT.

This clone was seen just once. V and J are TRBV7-8 and TRBJ1-5, with 11 bases lining up with TRBD1. Unmatched junction bases numbered 6, after V lost 7 bases and J lost 4 bases. Per the germline V gene, CDR1 is SGHVS and CDR2 is FQNEAQ. The CDR3 is 15 residues long. The CDR3 loop is CASKPGTGGNQPQHF. The DNA of the CDR3 is TGTGCCAGCAAACCCGGGACAGGGGGTAATCAGCCCCAGCATTTT.

A single count supports this clone. V is TRBV7-9 and J is TRBJ1-1, with TRBD1 matching 7 bases. Trimming cost V 3 bases and J 8 bases; bases outside gene matches: 6. Germline V lookup: CDR1 SEHNR, CDR2 FQNEAQ (reference sequence). CDR3 size: 13 residues. CDR3: CASSFTGDGEAFF. The CDR3, as DNA: TGTGCCAGCAGCTTCACAGGGGACGGGGAAGCTTTCTTT.

The chain recombines TRBV30 with TRBJ1-1, with 9 bases that match TRBD1. Trimming at V came to 3 bases and at J to 6 bases, leaving 11 bases not matched to a gene. The CDR3 spans 15 residues. Looked up from germline, CDR1 is GTSNPN and CDR2 is SVGIG (reference sequence). The CDR3 DNA reads TGTGCCTGGAGGGGATTGGGACAGGGCGGGCCTGAAGCTTTCTTT. It encodes CAWRGLGQGGPEAFF.

The chain carries TRBV19 and TRBJ1-1; D is unclear. CDR1 LNHDA and CDR2 SQIVND come from the germline V gene (reference sequence). The CDR3 extends over 14 amino acids. V was cut by 7 bases and J by 4 bases, with 16 bases left in between. This CDR3 is CASTWGRGGTEAFF. CDR3 nucleotides: TGTGCCAGTACCTGGGGAAGAGGAGGCACTGAAGCTTTCTTT.

In this sample, this clone turned up once. The chain employs TRBV19 and TRBJ2-3, with D unresolved. V lost 7 bases, J lost 0 bases, and 11 bases lay in between. From germline, CDR1 is LNHDA and CDR2 SQIVND (reference sequence). The CDR3 contains 14 residues. The CDR3 DNA sequence: TGTGCCAGTAAGGTGGGCTCTAGCACAGATACGCAGTATTTT. The encoded protein is CASKVGSSTDTQYF.

This chain joins TRBV4-1 and TRBJ2-1, with 12 bases fitting TRBD2. This CDR3 contains 16 residues. Germline assignment: CDR1 MGHRA and CDR2 YSYEKL. Trimming took 4 bases from V and 12 from J; bases not matched to a gene: 13. CDR3 sequence: CASSREASGGAYLQFF. DNA of the CDR3: TGCGCCAGCAGCCGGGAAGCTAGCGGGGGGGCATATTTGCAGTTCTTC.

The chain is built from TRBV27 and TRBJ1-1; D is ambiguous. This CDR3 region has 13 residues. CDR1 is MNHEY and CDR2 is SMNVEV in the germline V gene (reference sequence). Trimming removed 6 bases from V and 5 bases from J, with 13 bases in between. The DNA for the CDR3 is TGTGCCAGCAGCTCCATTGGGCGAACTGAAGCTTTCTTT. Its protein product is CASSSIGRTEAFF.

The chain combines TRBV6-1 with TRBJ1-3; D call uncertain. Germline CDR1 MNHNS, CDR2 SASEGT. The length of the CDR3 is 15 residues. The ends were cut back, 2 bases at V and 2 bases at J, with 10 bases in the middle. CDR3 sequence (DNA): TGTGCCAGCAGTGAATCCCAAGGAGCTGGAAACACCATATATTTT. Translating gives CASSESQGAGNTIYF.

The V call is TRBV2, the J call TRBJ2-3; a possible D gene is TRBD1 (5 bases). Germline values: CDR1 SNHLY, CDR2 FYNNEI. Trimming pared 6 bases from V and 2 bases from J, leaving 12 bases between. There are 14 residues in the CDR3. CDR3: CASRNRGYTDTQYF. In nucleotides, the CDR3 is TGTGCCAGCAGGAATAGGGGCTACACAGATACGCAGTATTTT. The complete variable domain, with remaining parts taken from reference TRBV2 and TRBJ2-3, reads EPEVTQTPSHQVTQMGQEVILRCVPISNHLYFYWYRQILGQKVEFLVSFYNNEISEKSEIFDDQFSVERPDGSNFTLKIRSTKLEDSAMYFCASRNRGYTDTQYFGPGTRLTVL.

The chain carries TRBV6-5 and TRBJ2-2; D is possibly TRBD1 (5 bases). The CDR3 is made up of 13 amino acids. V was clipped by 2 bases and J by 5 bases, with 6 bases between them. Per the germline V gene, CDR1 is MNHEY and CDR2 is SVGAGI. The CDR3 region is CASSYPGTGELFF. CDR3 in DNA: TGTGCCAGCAGTTACCCAGGGACCGGGGAGCTGTTTTTT.

The chain joins TRBV9 to TRBJ1-1, with D perhaps TRBD1 (5 bases). Trimming cost V 4 bases and J 11 bases, with 18 bases left between them. The germline V gene has CDR1 SGDLS and CDR2 YYNGEE. This CDR3 contains 13 residues. The CDR3 loop is CASSPGDRRDAFF. CDR3 sequence (DNA): TGTGCCAGCAGCCCAGGCGATAGGCGGGACGCTTTCTTT.